This TCR beta chain was retrieved from a study of response to subunit inactivated influenza vaccine. To note about this clonotype: Its target is not known.

CDR3 size: 17 residues. CDR1 KGHDR and CDR2 SFDVKD come from the germline V gene. Trimming took off 2 bases at V and 3 bases at J, with 16 bases between the two ends. General study points: Each seasonal influenza vaccination, the authors suggested, recruits few new T cells.

TCRdb processed the RT-PCR reads anew with MiXCR; each CDR3 protein has one entry. The table lists fewer than 700,000 distinct CDR3 sequences, under 15% of them singletons. The rearrangement joins TRBV24-1 to TRBJ2-1; the D call may be TRBD1 or TRBD2 (5 bases each). The clonotype comes from a man aged 50-60 years who received an inactivated influenza vaccine. Material: PBMCs from blood, obtained 40 to 50 days after vaccination. CDR3 DNA: TGTGCCACCAGTGATTCCGGGACGGAACATTTCTACAATGAGCAGTTCTTC. Encoded protein: CATSDSGTEHFYNEQFF.